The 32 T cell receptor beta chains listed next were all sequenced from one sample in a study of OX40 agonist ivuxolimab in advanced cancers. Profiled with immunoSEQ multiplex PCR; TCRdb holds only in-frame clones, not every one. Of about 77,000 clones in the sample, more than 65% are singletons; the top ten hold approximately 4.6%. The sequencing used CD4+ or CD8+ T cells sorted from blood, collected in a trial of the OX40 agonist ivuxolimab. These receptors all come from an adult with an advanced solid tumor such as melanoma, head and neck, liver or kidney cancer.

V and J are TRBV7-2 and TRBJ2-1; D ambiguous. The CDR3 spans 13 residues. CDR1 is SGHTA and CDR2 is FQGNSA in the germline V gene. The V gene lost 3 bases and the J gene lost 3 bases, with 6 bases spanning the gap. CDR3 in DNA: TGTGCCAGCAGCTTGGACGGCTACAATGAGCAGTTCTTC. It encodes CASSLDGYNEQFF.

The DNA for the CDR3 is TGTGCCAGCAGCTCAAAGGCGGGGAACACTGAAGCTTTCTTT. This translates into CASSSKAGNTEAFF. The chain recombines TRBV7-2 with TRBJ1-1, with unresolved D. Trimming removed 4 bases at V and 1 base at J, with 10 bases between. This CDR3 is built from 14 residues. Germline V gene lookup returns CDR1 SGHTA and CDR2 FQGNSA.

The CDR3 loop reads CAWTRRATEAFF. The DNA of the CDR3 is TGTGCCTGGACTCGCCGGGCCACTGAAGCTTTCTTT. The genes are TRBV30 and TRBJ1-1; D is unclear. The germline V and J ends were trimmed by 4 bases and 4 bases, with 10 bases remaining between them. The germline V gene encodes CDR1 GTSNPN and CDR2 SVGIG (reference sequence). The CDR3 is 12 residues long.

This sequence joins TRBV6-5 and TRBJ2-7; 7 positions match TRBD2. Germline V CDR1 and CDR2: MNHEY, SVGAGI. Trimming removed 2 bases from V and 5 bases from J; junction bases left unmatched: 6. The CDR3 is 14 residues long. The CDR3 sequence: CASSYEAGRNEQYF. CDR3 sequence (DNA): TGTGCCAGCAGTTACGAAGCGGGACGGAACGAGCAGTACTTC.

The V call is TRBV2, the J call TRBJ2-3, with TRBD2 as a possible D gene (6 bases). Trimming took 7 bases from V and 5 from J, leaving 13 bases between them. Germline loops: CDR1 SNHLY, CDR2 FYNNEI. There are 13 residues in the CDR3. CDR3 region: CASKGGGKDTQYF. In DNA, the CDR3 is TGTGCCAGCAAAGGTGGGGGGAAAGATACGCAGTATTTT. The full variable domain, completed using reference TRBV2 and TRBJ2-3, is EPEVTQTPSHQVTQMGQEVILRCVPISNHLYFYWYRQILGQKVEFLVSFYNNEISEKSEIFDDQFSVERPDGSNFTLKIRSTKLEDSAMYFCASKGGGKDTQYFGPGTRLTVL.

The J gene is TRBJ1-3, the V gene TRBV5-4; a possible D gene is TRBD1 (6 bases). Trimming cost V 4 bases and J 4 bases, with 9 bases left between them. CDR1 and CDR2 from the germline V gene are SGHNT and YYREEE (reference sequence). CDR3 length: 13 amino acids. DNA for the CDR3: TGTGCCAGCAGCGGGACAACCGGAAACACCATATATTTT. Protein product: CASSGTTGNTIYF.

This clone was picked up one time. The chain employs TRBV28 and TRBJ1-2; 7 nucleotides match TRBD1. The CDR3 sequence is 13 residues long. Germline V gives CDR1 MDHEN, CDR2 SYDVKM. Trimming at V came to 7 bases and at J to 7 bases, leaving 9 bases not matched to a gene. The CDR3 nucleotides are TGTGCCAGCATTGCCGACAGGGACGGTGGCTACACCTTC. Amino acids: CASIADRDGGYTF.

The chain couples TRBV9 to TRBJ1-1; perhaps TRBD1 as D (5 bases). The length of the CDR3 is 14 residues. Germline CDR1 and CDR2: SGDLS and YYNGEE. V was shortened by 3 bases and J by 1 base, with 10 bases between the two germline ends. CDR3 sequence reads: CASSGMTANTEAFF. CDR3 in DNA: TGTGCCAGCAGCGGGATGACAGCGAACACTGAAGCTTTCTTT.

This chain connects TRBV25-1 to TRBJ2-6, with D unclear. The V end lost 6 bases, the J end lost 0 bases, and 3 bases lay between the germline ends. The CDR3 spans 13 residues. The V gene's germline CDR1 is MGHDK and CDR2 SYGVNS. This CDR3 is CASRSSGANVLTF. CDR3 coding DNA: TGTGCCAGCAGAAGCTCTGGGGCCAACGTCCTGACTTTC.

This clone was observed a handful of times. CDR3 sequence reads: CASSQDPINYGYTF. CDR3 nucleotide sequence: TGTGCCAGCAGCCAAGATCCAATCAACTATGGCTACACCTTC. The rearrangement links TRBV14 to TRBJ1-2, with D uncertain. V was trimmed by 0 bases and J by 2 bases, leaving 7 bases between them. The CDR3 contains 14 residues. From germline, CDR1 is SGHDN and CDR2 FVKESK.

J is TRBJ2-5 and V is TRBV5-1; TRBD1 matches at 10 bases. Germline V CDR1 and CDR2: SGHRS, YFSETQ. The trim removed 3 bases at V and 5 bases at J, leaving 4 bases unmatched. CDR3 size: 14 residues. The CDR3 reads CASSSTGGGETQYF. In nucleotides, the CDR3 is TGCGCCAGCAGCTCGACAGGGGGCGGTGAGACCCAGTACTTC.

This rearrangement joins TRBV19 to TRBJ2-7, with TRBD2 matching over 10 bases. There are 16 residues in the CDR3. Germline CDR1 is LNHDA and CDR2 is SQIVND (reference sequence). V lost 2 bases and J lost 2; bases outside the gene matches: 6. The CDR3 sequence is CASSITSGTFPYEQYF. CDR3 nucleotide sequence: TGTGCCAGTAGTATAACTAGCGGGACCTTTCCCTACGAGCAGTACTTC.

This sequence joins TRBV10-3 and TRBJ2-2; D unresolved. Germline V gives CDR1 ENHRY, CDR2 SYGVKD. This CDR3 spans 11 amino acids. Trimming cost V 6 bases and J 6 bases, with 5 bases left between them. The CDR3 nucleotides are TGTGCCATCAGGGCGGCCGGGGAGCTGTTTTTT. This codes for CAIRAAGELFF.

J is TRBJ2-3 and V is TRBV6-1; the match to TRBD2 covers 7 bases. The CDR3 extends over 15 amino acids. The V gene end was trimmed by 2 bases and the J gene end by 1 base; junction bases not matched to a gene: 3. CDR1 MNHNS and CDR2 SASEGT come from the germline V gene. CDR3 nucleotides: TGTGCCAGCAGTGAATTGACTAGCCGCACAGATACGCAGTATTTT. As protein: CASSELTSRTDTQYF.

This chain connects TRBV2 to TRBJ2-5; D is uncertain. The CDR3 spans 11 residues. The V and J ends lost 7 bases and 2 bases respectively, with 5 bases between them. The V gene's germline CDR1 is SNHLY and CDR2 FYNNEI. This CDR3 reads CASTQQETQYF. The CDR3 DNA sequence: TGTGCCAGCACCCAGCAAGAGACCCAGTACTTC.

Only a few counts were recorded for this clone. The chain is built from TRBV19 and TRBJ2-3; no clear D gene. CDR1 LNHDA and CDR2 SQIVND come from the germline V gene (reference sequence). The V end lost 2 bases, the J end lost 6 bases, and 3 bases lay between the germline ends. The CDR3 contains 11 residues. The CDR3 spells CASSIMDTQYF. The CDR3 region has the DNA TGTGCCAGTAGTATAATGGATACGCAGTATTTT.

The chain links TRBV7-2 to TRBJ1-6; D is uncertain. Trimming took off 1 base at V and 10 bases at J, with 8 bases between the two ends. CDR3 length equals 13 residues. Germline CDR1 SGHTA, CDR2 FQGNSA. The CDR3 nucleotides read TGTGCCAGCAGCTTAGTGAATCGGTCACCCCTCCACTTT. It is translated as CASSLVNRSPLHF.

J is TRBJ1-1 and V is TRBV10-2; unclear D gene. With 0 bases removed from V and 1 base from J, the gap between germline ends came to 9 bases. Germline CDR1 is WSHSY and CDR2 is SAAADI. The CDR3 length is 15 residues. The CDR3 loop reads CASSESSSGNTEAFF. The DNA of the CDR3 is TGCGCCAGCAGTGAGTCCAGCAGCGGGAACACTGAAGCTTTCTTT.

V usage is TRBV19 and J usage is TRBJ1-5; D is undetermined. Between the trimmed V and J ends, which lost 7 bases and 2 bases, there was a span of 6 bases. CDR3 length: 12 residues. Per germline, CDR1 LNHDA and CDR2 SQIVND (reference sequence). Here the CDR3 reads CASNGGNQPQHF. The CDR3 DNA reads TGTGCCAGTAATGGGGGCAATCAGCCCCAGCATTTT.

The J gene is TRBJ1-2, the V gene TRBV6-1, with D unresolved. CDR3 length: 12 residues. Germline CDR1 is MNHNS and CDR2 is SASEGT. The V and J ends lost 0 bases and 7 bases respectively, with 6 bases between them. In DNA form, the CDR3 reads TGTGCCAGCAGTGAAGCGGATTCTGGCTACACCTTC. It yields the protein CASSEADSGYTF.

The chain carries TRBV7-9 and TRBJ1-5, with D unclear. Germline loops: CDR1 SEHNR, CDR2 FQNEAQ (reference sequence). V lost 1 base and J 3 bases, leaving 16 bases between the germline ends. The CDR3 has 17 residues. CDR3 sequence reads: CASSLGLSDTFNQPQHF. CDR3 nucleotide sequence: TGTGCCAGCAGCTTAGGGCTCTCCGACACCTTCAATCAGCCCCAGCATTTT.

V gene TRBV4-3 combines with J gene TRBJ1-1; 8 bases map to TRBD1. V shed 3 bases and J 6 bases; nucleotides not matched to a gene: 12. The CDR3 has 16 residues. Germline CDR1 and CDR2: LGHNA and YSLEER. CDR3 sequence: CASSQALGQGLPEAFF. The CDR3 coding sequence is TGCGCCAGCAGCCAGGCTCTCGGACAGGGTTTACCTGAAGCTTTCTTT.

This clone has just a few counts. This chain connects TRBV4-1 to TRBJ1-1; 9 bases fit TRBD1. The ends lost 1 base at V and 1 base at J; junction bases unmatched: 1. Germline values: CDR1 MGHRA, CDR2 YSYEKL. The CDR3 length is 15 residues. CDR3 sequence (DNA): TGCGCCAGCAGCCAAGCGGGACAGGGGAACACTGAAGCTTTCTTT. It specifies CASSQAGQGNTEAFF.

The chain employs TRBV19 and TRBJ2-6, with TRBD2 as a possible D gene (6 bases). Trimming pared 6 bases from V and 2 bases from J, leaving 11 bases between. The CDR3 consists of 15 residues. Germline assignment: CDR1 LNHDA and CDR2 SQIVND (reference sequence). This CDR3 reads CASRSGEAGANVLTF. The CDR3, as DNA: TGTGCCAGTAGGTCCGGGGAGGCTGGGGCCAACGTCCTGACTTTC.

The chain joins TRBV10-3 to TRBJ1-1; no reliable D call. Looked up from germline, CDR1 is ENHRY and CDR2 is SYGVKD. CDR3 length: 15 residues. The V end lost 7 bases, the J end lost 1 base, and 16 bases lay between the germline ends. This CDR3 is CAIKQPGLSNTEAFF. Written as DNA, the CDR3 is TGTGCCATCAAACAACCCGGACTTTCGAACACTGAAGCTTTCTTT.

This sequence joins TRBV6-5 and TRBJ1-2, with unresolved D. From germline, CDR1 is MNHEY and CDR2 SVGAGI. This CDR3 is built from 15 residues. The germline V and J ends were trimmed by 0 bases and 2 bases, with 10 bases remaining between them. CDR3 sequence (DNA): TGTGCCAGCAGTTACTCGAGCAACGGAAACTATGGCTACACCTTC. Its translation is CASSYSSNGNYGYTF.

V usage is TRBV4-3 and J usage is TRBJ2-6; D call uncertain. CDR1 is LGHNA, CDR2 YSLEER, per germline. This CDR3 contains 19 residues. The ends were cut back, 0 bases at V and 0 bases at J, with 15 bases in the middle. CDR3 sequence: CASSQEPMARTSGANVLTF. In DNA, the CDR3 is TGCGCCAGCAGCCAAGAGCCCATGGCGCGGACCTCTGGGGCCAACGTCCTGACTTTC.

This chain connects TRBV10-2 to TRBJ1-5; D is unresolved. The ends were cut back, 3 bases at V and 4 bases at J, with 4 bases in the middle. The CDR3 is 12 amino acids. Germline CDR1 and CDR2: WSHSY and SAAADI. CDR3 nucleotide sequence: TGCGCCAGCAGTGATCCTAATCAGCCCCAGCATTTT. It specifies CASSDPNQPQHF.

The DNA for the CDR3 is TGTGCCAGCAGCAGCCCACGGGGACAGGAGTACCTAGCGGGAGTTTACAATGAGCAGTTCTTC. This sequence encodes CASSSPRGQEYLAGVYNEQFF. The V and J genes are TRBV9 and TRBJ2-1; 10 bases are a match to TRBD2. J was trimmed by 4 bases and V by 4 bases; bases with no gene match: 23. This CDR3 contains 21 residues. In germline, CDR1 is SGDLS, CDR2 YYNGEE.

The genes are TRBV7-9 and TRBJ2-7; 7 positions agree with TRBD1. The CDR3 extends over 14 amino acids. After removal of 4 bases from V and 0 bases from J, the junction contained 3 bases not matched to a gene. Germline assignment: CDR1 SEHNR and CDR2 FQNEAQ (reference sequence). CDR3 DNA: TGTGCCAGCAGCTGGGGACAGTACTCCTACGAGCAGTACTTC. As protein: CASSWGQYSYEQYF.

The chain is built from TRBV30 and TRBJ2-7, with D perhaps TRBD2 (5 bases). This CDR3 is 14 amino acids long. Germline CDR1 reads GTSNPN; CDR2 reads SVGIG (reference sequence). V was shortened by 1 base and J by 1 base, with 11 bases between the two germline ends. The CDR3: CAWSGQPGSYEQYF. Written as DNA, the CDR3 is TGTGCCTGGAGTGGGCAGCCGGGGTCCTACGAGCAGTACTTC.

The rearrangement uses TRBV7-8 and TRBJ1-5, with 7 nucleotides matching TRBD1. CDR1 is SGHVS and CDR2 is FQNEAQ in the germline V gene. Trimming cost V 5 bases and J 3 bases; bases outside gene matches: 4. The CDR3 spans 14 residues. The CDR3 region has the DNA TGTGCCAGCAGCCCCGGGACAGCCAATCAGCCCCAGCATTTT. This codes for CASSPGTANQPQHF.